This T cell receptor (beta chain) was obtained from a study of blood T cell repertoires in COVID-19. Study-wide background: Specimens from acute and convalescent COVID-19 originated in the United States, Italy and Spain. The analysed material was cDNA or gDNA that came from T cells, B-cell-depleted T cells, or PBMCs.

This clone was counted only a few times. As processed by the authors: By means of reference gene primer amplification, nucleated cell counts were estimated. This table comes from immunoSEQ multiplex PCR, and its TCRdb copy is limited to in-frame clones, with some not included. That table is the source of V, J and clone size, and D and trimming were worked out from the DNA. In the table there are more than 150,000 clones, around 79% of which are singletons. V was trimmed by 1 base and J by 6 bases, leaving 12 bases between them. CDR3 size: 15 residues. Germline-derived CDR1 and CDR2 are LGHDT and YNNKEL (reference sequence).

The J gene is TRBJ2-2, the V gene TRBV3-1 (or the pseudogene TRBV3-2), with D possibly matching TRBD2 (5 bases). Sequencing used peripheral blood. This sequence was found in a man in his fifties or sixties who had recovered from COVID-19. The CDR3 DNA reads TGTGCCAGCAGCCAAGGGGCTAGCTGGGCCGGGGAGCTGTTTTTT. The encoded protein is CASSQGASWAGELFF.